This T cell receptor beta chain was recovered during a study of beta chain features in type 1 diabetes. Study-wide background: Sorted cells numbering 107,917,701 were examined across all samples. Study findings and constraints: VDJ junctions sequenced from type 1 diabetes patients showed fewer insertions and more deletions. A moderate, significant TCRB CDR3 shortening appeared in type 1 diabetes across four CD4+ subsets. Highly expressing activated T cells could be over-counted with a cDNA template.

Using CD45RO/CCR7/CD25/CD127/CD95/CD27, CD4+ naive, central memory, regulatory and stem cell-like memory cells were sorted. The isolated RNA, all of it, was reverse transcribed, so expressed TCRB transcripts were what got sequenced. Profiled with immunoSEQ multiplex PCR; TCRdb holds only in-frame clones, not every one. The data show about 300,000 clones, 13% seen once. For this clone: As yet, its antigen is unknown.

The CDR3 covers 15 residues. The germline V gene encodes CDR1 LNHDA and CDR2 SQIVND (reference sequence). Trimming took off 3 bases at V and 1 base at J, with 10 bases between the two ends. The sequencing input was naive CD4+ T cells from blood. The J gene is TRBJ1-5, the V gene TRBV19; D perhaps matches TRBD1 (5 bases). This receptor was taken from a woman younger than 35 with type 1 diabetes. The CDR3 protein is CASSIQGSSNQPQHF. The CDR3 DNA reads TGTGCCAGTAGTATCCAGGGCTCAAGCAATCAGCCCCAGCATTTT.